The 32 T cell receptor beta chains below all came from one sample that was sequenced in a study of blood T cells in healthy people across ages. The second PCR ran about 6 to 12 cycles with a sample-barcoded 5' primer and J-beta primers. TCRdb recomputed calls from the 5' RACE reads with MiXCR, one row per CDR3 protein. The sample consists of over 1,500,000 distinct CDR3 sequences, about 39% of them appearing once. Sample: blood. The receptors come from a human donor in good health.

The chain uses TRBV28 and TRBJ2-3; D call uncertain. This CDR3 has 12 amino acids. Per germline, CDR1 MDHEN and CDR2 SYDVKM. The V and J ends lost 3 bases and 6 bases respectively, with 7 bases between them. CDR3 amino acids: CASSFKVDTQYF. For the CDR3, the DNA is TGTGCCAGCAGTTTTAAGGTGGATACGCAGTATTTT.

This clonotype turned up a few times. The chain couples TRBV4-1 to TRBJ1-4, with D unresolved. Deletions cut 1 base from V and 0 bases from J, with 0 bases between. The length of the CDR3 is 13 residues. Looked up from germline, CDR1 is MGHRA and CDR2 is YSYEKL. The CDR3 sequence: CASSQATNEKLFF. The CDR3 DNA reads as TGCGCCAGCAGCCAAGCAACTAATGAAAAACTGTTTTTT.

There are a few counts of this clonotype. This sequence joins TRBV9 and TRBJ1-6; D is ambiguous. The CDR3 loop spans 14 amino acids. CDR1 and CDR2 from the germline V gene are SGDLS and YYNGEE. V was trimmed by 4 bases and J by 0 bases, leaving 5 bases between them. CDR3 nucleotides: TGTGCCAGCAGCCAGAGCTCCTATAATTCACCCCTCCACTTT. This translates into CASSQSSYNSPLHF.

The sample holds a few counts of this clonotype. The gene calls are TRBV20-1 and TRBJ1-2; D might be TRBD1 (5 bases). The germline V gene encodes CDR1 DFQATT and CDR2 SNEGSKA (reference sequence). The CDR3 runs 12 residues. V shed 7 bases and J shed 4 bases, with 13 bases lying between them. Here the CDR3 DNA reads TGCAGTGGGGGGGGGAGCAGCTATGGCTACACCTTC. Amino acids: CSGGGSSYGYTF.

The rearrangement joins TRBV12-3 or TRBV12-4 to TRBJ1-2; TRBD1 is a possible D gene (5 bases). V was trimmed by 2 bases and J by 3 bases, leaving 10 bases between them. The CDR3 totals 14 residues. The DNA of the CDR3 is TGTGCCAGCAGTTTACAGGGCGGCTACTATGGCTACACCTTC. Protein: CASSLQGGYYGYTF.

There are many counts of this clonotype. The V and J genes are TRBV20-1 and TRBJ2-7; TRBD2 might be the D (6 bases). The germline V gene encodes CDR1 DFQATT and CDR2 SNEGSKA (reference sequence). V lost 5 bases and J lost 3, with 11 bases in between. This CDR3 contains 12 residues. This CDR3 is CSAGGSYYEQYF. DNA for the CDR3: TGCAGTGCTGGGGGGAGCTACTACGAGCAGTACTTC.

The table lists this clonotype with a few counts. The chain links TRBV20-1 to TRBJ1-1; no clear D gene. Trimming took 3 bases from V and 3 from J, leaving 17 bases between them. This CDR3 contains 15 residues. Germline V gene lookup returns CDR1 DFQATT and CDR2 SNEGSKA (reference sequence). The CDR3 protein is CSARPPRRRDTEAFF. As DNA, the CDR3 is TGCAGTGCTAGGCCCCCCCGGAGGAGGGACACTGAAGCTTTCTTT.

V and J are TRBV4-3 and TRBJ2-7; TRBD2 matches at 7 bases. CDR3 length: 15 residues. The V gene's germline CDR1 is LGHNA and CDR2 YSLEER. After removal of 1 base from V and 3 bases from J, the junction contained 6 bases not matched to a gene. The DNA of the CDR3 is TGCGCCAGCAGCCAAGCTTGGGGGGGTCGCTACGAGCAGTACTTC. Its translation: CASSQAWGGRYEQYF.

This clonotype appeared a few times. The chain carries TRBV12-3 or TRBV12-4 and TRBJ2-3; 12 bases agree with TRBD2. CDR3 length: 16 amino acids. V shed 6 bases and J 6 bases; nucleotides not matched to a gene: 10. This chain's CDR3 is CASSPLLAGGWDTQYF. CDR3 sequence (DNA): TGTGCCAGCAGCCCCCTTCTAGCGGGGGGGTGGGATACGCAGTATTTT.

This chain uses TRBV3-1 with TRBJ2-2; D perhaps matches TRBD1 (7 bases). Looked up from germline, CDR1 is LGHDT and CDR2 is YNNKEL (reference sequence). Trimming pared 4 bases from V and 9 bases from J, leaving 15 bases between. The CDR3 spans 14 residues. The CDR3 nucleotides read TGTGCCAGCAGCCCTAACAGGGGACTGCGGGAGCTGTTTTTT. This encodes CASSPNRGLRELFF.

This clonotype has a handful of counts. V gene TRBV12-3 or TRBV12-4 combines with J gene TRBJ2-5, with 7 bases aligning to TRBD1. The CDR3 is 15 residues long. After removal of 4 bases from V and 4 bases from J, the junction contained 9 bases not matched to a gene. The CDR3 loop reads CASSSSGTARETQYF. The CDR3 region has the DNA TGTGCCAGCAGTTCCTCCGGGACAGCCCGAGAGACCCAGTACTTC.

This clonotype was seen a handful of times. The gene calls are TRBV7-3 and TRBJ2-6; possible D gene TRBD1, 6 bases. CDR3 length equals 17 residues. Germline assignment: CDR1 SGHTA and CDR2 FQGTGA. V gave up 3 bases and J gave up 1 base, with 13 bases separating them. The DNA of the CDR3 is TGTGCCAGCAGCTTGACTTACAGGGAATCTGGGGCCAACGTCCTGACTTTC. Its protein product is CASSLTYRESGANVLTF. Full variable domain (rest looked up from reference TRBV7-3 and TRBJ2-6): GAGVSQTPSNKVTEKGKYVELRCDPISGHTALYWYRQSLGQGPEFLIYFQGTGAADDSGLPNDRFFAVRPEGSVSTLKIQRTERGDSAVYLCASSLTYRESGANVLTFGAGSRLTVL.

V usage is TRBV6-2 or TRBV6-3 and J usage is TRBJ2-7; weak D call: TRBD1 (6 bases). The CDR3 length is 15 residues. Between the trimmed V and J ends, which lost 6 bases and 3 bases, there was a span of 18 bases. The germline V gene has CDR1 MNHEY and CDR2 SVGEGT. Written as DNA, the CDR3 is TGTGCCAGCAGGGACCCAGGGGAGCGAAGCTACGAGCAGTACTTC. Protein product: CASRDPGERSYEQYF.

This clonotype was counted a few times. This chain joins TRBV5-5 and TRBJ1-5, with TRBD1 matching over 9 bases. With V trimmed by 3 bases and J by 7 bases, 8 bases remained unmatched. Germline V gene sequence: CDR1 SGHKS, CDR2 YYEKEE (reference sequence). CDR3 size: 15 residues. The CDR3 reads CASSSSPTGGQPQHF. CDR3 sequence (DNA): TGTGCCAGCAGCTCGTCCCCGACAGGGGGACAGCCCCAGCATTTT.

The V and J genes are TRBV2 and TRBJ2-1; possible D gene TRBD1, 6 bases. Germline values: CDR1 SNHLY, CDR2 FYNNEI. The CDR3 runs 15 residues. Deletions cut 5 bases from V and 9 bases from J, with 20 bases between. CDR3 sequence reads: CASSFSGQPSGEQFF. The CDR3 DNA is TGTGCCAGCAGTTTCTCAGGACAGCCCTCCGGTGAGCAGTTCTTC. The entire variable domain, with the rest obtained from reference TRBV2 and TRBJ2-1, is as follows: EPEVTQTPSHQVTQMGQEVILRCVPISNHLYFYWYRQILGQKVEFLVSFYNNEISEKSEIFDDQFSVERPDGSNFTLKIRSTKLEDSAMYFCASSFSGQPSGEQFFGPGTRLTVL.

The chain is built from TRBV28 and TRBJ1-5, with 9 bases matching TRBD1. This CDR3 region has 15 residues. V lost 3 bases and J lost 5; bases outside the gene matches: 5. The germline V gene has CDR1 MDHEN and CDR2 SYDVKM. The CDR3 DNA is TGTGCCAGCAGTTTCGGCGGGACAGGGTATCAGCCCCAGCATTTT. It encodes CASSFGGTGYQPQHF.

This clonotype turned up a few times. This sequence joins TRBV2 and TRBJ1-5; D gene unclear. Germline assignment: CDR1 SNHLY and CDR2 FYNNEI. The CDR3 consists of 14 residues. Trimming left V 4 bases short and J 5 bases short, with 12 bases between. This CDR3 is CASSVEGPDQPQHF. Written as DNA, the CDR3 is TGTGCCAGCAGTGTTGAAGGCCCCGATCAGCCCCAGCATTTT.

The J gene is TRBJ2-1, the V gene TRBV7-9; tentative D call: TRBD2 (6 bases). The CDR3 is 15 amino acids. Between the trimmed V and J ends, which lost 2 bases and 4 bases, there was a span of 12 bases. Germline V gene lookup returns CDR1 SEHNR and CDR2 FQNEAQ (reference sequence). CDR3 sequence: CASSLSPGAYNEQFF. DNA of the CDR3: TGTGCCAGCAGCTTATCCCCGGGAGCATACAATGAGCAGTTCTTC.

Details on this clonotype: One junction end disagrees with the germline gene, perhaps due to a read error. The J gene is TRBJ2-4, the V gene TRBV7-8; TRBD2 aligns across 12 bases. In germline, CDR1 is SGHVS, CDR2 FQNEAQ. The CDR3 length is 20 residues. The DNA for the CDR3 is TGTGTCAGCAGCTCCGCCTCCCTACTAGCGGGGGGTTTAGCCAAAAACATTCAGTACTTC. Translated, it gives CVSSSASLLAGGLAKNIQYF.

The gene calls are TRBV19 and TRBJ2-3, with D unresolved. V was trimmed by 5 bases and J by 2 bases, leaving 8 bases between them. This CDR3 is 13 amino acids long. CDR1 and CDR2 from the germline V gene are LNHDA and SQIVND (reference sequence). The CDR3 sequence is CASSRLHTDTQYF. CDR3 sequence (DNA): TGTGCCAGTAGTCGCCTACACACAGATACGCAGTATTTT.

As to this clonotype: A read error may produce the germline difference seen at one junction end. The chain is built from TRBV24-1 and TRBJ2-5; 7 positions agree with TRBD2. This CDR3 is 12 amino acids long. Germline CDR1 is KGHDR and CDR2 is SFDVKD. The DNA of the CDR3 is TGTGTCACCGGGGAGGGGCTGGAGACCCAGTACTTC. Its protein is CVTGEGLETQYF.

Comment on this clonotype: A much larger clone lies one base from this, so it may be a read error. The V and J genes are TRBV29-1 and TRBJ2-1; TRBD1 aligns across 9 bases. This CDR3 has 13 amino acids. Germline values: CDR1 SQVTM, CDR2 ANQGSEA. The DNA of the CDR3 is TGCGGCGCGGGACAGGGACCTTACAATGAGCAGTTCTTC. It translates to CGAGQGPYNEQFF.

The CDR3 reads CASTVSNYGYTF. The CDR3 nucleotides read TGTGCCAGTACGGTTTCGAACTATGGCTACACCTTC. The chain carries TRBV19 and TRBJ1-2; D uncertain. This CDR3 contains 12 residues. V shed 7 bases and J shed 2 bases, with 8 bases lying between them. Germline-derived CDR1 and CDR2 are LNHDA and SQIVND (reference sequence).

J is TRBJ2-7 and V is TRBV7-2; D assignment may be TRBD1 or TRBD2 (5 bases each). The CDR3 is made up of 16 amino acids. The germline V gene has CDR1 SGHTA and CDR2 FQGNSA. V lost 5 bases and J 7 bases, leaving 24 bases between the germline ends. CDR3 residues: CASSPWGSGGRVEQYF. CDR3 DNA: TGTGCCAGCAGCCCCTGGGGGAGCGGTGGCCGTGTGGAGCAGTACTTC.

This clonotype was observed many times. J is TRBJ2-6 and V is TRBV4-2, with TRBD1 matching over 8 bases. This CDR3 has 16 amino acids. The germline CDR1 and CDR2 sequences are LGHNA and YNFKEQ. Unmatched junction bases numbered 0, after V lost 0 bases and J lost 2 bases. DNA for the CDR3: TGTGCCAGCAGCCAAGAACAGGGGGCTGGGGCCAACGTCCTGACTTTC. This gives the protein CASSQEQGAGANVLTF.

This clonotype was recorded only once. A much more abundant neighbour one base away suggests this may be a read error. CDR3 coding DNA: TGTGCCAGCAGCTCCTCCGGGACTAGAGACACAGATACGCTGTATTTT. It is translated as CASSSSGTRDTDTLYF. This rearrangement joins TRBV7-2 to TRBJ2-3; 8 bases align to TRBD2. Germline-derived CDR1 and CDR2 are SGHTA and FQGNSA. The CDR3 totals 16 residues.

V and J are TRBV27 and TRBJ1-1; D not certain. The CDR3 is 14 amino acids. Germline lookup yields CDR1 MNHEY and CDR2 SMNVEV (reference sequence). V was shortened by 5 bases and J by 6 bases, with 16 bases between the two germline ends. The CDR3 here is CASSPQENRAEAFF. CDR3 DNA: TGTGCCAGCAGTCCTCAGGAGAATAGGGCTGAAGCTTTCTTT.

This clonotype has only a few counts. The J gene is TRBJ2-7, the V gene TRBV29-1; 7 nucleotides agree with TRBD1. CDR3 length: 14 amino acids. Germline loops: CDR1 SQVTM, CDR2 ANQGSEA. The ends lost 4 bases at V and 0 bases at J; junction bases unmatched: 6. CDR3 sequence (DNA): TGCAGCGTTGGAGGGACAGCGTACTCCTACGAGCAGTACTTC. This sequence encodes CSVGGTAYSYEQYF.

This CDR3 reads CASSFKGVEETQYF. DNA for the CDR3: TGTGCCAGCAGCTTTAAGGGGGTCGAAGAGACCCAGTACTTC. The J gene is TRBJ2-5, the V gene TRBV7-9, with a possible D match to TRBD1 (6 bases). V gave up 3 bases and J gave up 3 bases, with 11 bases separating them. CDR1 and CDR2 from the germline V gene are SEHNR and FQNEAQ (reference sequence). This CDR3 comprises 14 residues.

This clonotype has only a few counts. Being one base from a much bigger clone, this may be a read error. The V gene is TRBV7-2, the J gene TRBJ2-5; no clear D. The CDR3 loop spans 13 amino acids. Germline lookup yields CDR1 SGHTA and CDR2 FQGNSA. The CDR3 DNA sequence: TGTGCCAGCAACTTAAACAGACAAGAGACCCAGTACTTC. This codes for CASNLNRQETQYF.

The CDR3: CASSEGASAGYEQYF. As DNA, the CDR3 is TGTGCCAGCAGTGAAGGGGCTAGCGCCGGCTACGAGCAGTACTTC. The rearrangement joins TRBV2 to TRBJ2-7; D perhaps matches TRBD2 (6 bases). Trimming took 1 base from V and 3 from J, leaving 13 bases between them. This CDR3 has 15 residues. Germline CDR1 and CDR2: SNHLY and FYNNEI.

A few counts support this clonotype. This chain connects TRBV7-2 to TRBJ1-1, with D uncertain. This CDR3 has 11 amino acids. From germline, CDR1 is SGHTA and CDR2 FQGNSA. The V end lost 6 bases, the J end lost 2 bases, and 4 bases lay between the germline ends. The CDR3 loop reads CASRNNTEAFF. In DNA, the CDR3 is TGTGCCAGCAGGAATAACACTGAAGCTTTCTTT.